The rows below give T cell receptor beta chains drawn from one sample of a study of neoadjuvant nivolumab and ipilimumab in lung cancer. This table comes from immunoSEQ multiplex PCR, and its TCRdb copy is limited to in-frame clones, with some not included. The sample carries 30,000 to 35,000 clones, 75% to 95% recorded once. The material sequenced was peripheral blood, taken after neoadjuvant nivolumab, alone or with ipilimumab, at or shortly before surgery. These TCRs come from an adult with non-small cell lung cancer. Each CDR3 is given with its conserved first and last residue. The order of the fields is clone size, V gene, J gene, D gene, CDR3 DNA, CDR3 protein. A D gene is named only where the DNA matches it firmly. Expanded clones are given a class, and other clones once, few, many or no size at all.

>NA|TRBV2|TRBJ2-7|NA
TGTGCCAGCAGTCTCCGGGACGACTACGAGCAGTACTTC
CASSLRDDYEQYF
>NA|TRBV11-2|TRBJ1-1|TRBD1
TGTGCCAGCAGCTCTCGCATGGGACAGGGGAGGGTCACTGAAGCTTTCTTT
CASSSRMGQGRVTEAFF
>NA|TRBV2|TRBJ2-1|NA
TGTGCCAGCAGTGTGGTGGGCAATGAGCAGTTCTTC
CASSVVGNEQFF
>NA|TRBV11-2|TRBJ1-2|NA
TGTGCCAGCAGCACCCGAACCCTTGACAGGCCTATCTATGGCTACACCTTC
CASSTRTLDRPIYGYTF
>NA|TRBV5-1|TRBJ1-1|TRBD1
TGCGCCAGCAGCCCCCGACAGGGGAAGGGTGAAGCTTTCTTT
CASSPRQGKGEAFF
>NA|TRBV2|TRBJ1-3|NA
TGTGCCAGCAGTGCAGGGGACTCTGGAAACACCATATATTTT
CASSAGDSGNTIYF
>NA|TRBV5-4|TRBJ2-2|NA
TGTGCCAGCAGCTTGAAAGGGATCGGGGAGCTGTTTTTT
CASSLKGIGELFF
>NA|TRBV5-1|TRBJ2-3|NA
TGCGCCAGCTCCAAAGAGTTGGTGGGGGGTTTCAGGAGTACGCAGTATTTT
CASSKELVGGFRSTQYF
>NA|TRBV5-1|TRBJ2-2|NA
TGCGCCAGCAGCTTCCCTTACACCGGGGAGCTGTTTTTT
CASSFPYTGELFF
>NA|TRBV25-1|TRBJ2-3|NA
TGTGCCAGCAGGGGGGTTCCAGATACGCAGTATTTT
CASRGVPDTQYF
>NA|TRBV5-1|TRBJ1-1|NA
TGCGCCAGCAGTTCAAACTCCATGAACACTGAAGCTTTCTTT
CASSSNSMNTEAFF
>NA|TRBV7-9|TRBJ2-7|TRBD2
TGTGCCAGCAGCCCTGAAGGGAGGGTCTACGAGCAGTACTTC
CASSPEGRVYEQYF
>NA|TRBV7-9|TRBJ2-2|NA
TGTGCCAGCAGCTCCCCCCTAGGGAGGAACACCGGGGAGCTGTTTTTT
CASSSPLGRNTGELFF
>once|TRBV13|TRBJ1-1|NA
TGTGCCAGCAGCACCGGGGGGACTGAAGCTTTCTTT
CASSTGGTEAFF
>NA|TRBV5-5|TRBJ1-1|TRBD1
TGTGCCAGCAGCAGAACAGGGGGCACTGAAGCTTTCTTT
CASSRTGGTEAFF
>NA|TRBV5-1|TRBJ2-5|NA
TGCGCCAGCAGCTCGGGGGCCAGGGTGGGTGGAGAGACCCAGTACTTC
CASSSGARVGGETQYF
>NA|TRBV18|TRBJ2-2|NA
TGTGCCAGCTCACCTAATTCAGGGGCTGAACACGGGGAGCTGTTTTTT
CASSPNSGAEHGELFF
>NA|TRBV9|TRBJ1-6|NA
TGTGCCAGCAGCGTAGGCCCGGGGGCGGCGAATTCACCCCTCCACTTT
CASSVGPGAANSPLHF
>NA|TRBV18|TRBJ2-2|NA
TGTGCCAGCTCACCAGGGCAGGGCGGCACCGGGGAGCTGTTTTTT
CASSPGQGGTGELFF
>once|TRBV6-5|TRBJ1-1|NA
TGTGCCAGCAGTTATTGGTACGGTTCCCCCTCTGAAGCTTTCTTT
CASSYWYGSPSEAFF
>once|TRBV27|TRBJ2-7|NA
TGTGCCAGCAGTTTGGCCCGGGGGAGTCTACGGGAGTACTTC
CASSLARGSLREYF
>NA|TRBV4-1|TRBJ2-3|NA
TGCGCCAGCAGCCAAGGAGGTGATACGCAGTATTTT
CASSQGGDTQYF
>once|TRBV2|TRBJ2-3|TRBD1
TGTGCCAGCAGTGAAGCCGGGACAGGCGGAGATACGCAGTATTTT
CASSEAGTGGDTQYF
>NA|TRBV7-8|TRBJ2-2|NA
TGTGCCAGCAGCCCTAGCGTGGGCGGGGAGCTGTTTTTT
CASSPSVGGELFF
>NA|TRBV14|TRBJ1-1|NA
TGTGCCAGCAGCCGGCGGATCTTGGACACTGAAGCTTTCTTT
CASSRRILDTEAFF
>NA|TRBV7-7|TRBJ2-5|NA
TGTGCCAGCAGCCCCCCAGAGATCCAAGAGACCCAGTACTTC
CASSPPEIQETQYF
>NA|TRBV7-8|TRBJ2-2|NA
TGTGCCAGCAGCGCTGACTGGAACACCGGGGAGCTGTTTTTT
CASSADWNTGELFF
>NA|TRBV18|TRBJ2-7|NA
TGTGCCAGCTCACCGAGCGCTGGCGCCTACGAGCAGTACTTC
CASSPSAGAYEQYF
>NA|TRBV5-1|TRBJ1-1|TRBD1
TGCGCCAGCAACTTGGTCTCGGGGCAGGGGGATCCTGAAGCTTTCTTT
CASNLVSGQGDPEAFF
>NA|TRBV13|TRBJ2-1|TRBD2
TGTGCCAGCAGCCGGACTAGCAACAATGAGCAGTTCTTC
CASSRTSNNEQFF
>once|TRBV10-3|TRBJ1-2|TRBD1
TGTGCCATCAGTGAGTCGACAGGGCCGTCAGGCTACACCTTC
CAISESTGPSGYTF